Listed here are 13 T cell receptor beta chains from one sample, sequenced in a study of shared clonotypes between healthy human individuals. Sequenced by immunoSEQ multiplex PCR; TCRdb stores in-frame clones only, minus some. Here the sample spans a few hundred thousand clones, roughly 78% being singletons. The sequencing input was PBMCs. These receptors were obtained from a woman between 35 and 50 years old in good health. Some clones in this sample may be carry-over from other donors' samples.

The rearrangement links TRBV6-1 to TRBJ1-2; no definite D call. The V end lost 2 bases, the J end lost 6 bases, and 7 bases lay between the germline ends. Looked up from germline, CDR1 is MNHNS and CDR2 is SASEGT. The CDR3 runs 12 residues. The CDR3 region is CASSEWSNGYTF. The DNA for the CDR3 is TGTGCCAGCAGTGAATGGTCTAATGGCTACACCTTC.

The chain uses TRBV7-9 and TRBJ2-5; 9 bases line up with TRBD1. The CDR3 covers 15 residues. V lost 5 bases to trimming and J lost 5 bases; unmatched junction nucleotides: 9. Germline V lookup: CDR1 SEHNR, CDR2 FQNEAQ (reference sequence). The CDR3 coding sequence is TGTGCCAGCAGCGGAGGACAGGGGCCTCGGGAGACCCAGTACTTC. Translated: CASSGGQGPRETQYF. Together with reference TRBV7-9 and TRBJ2-5, the CDR3 gives the full variable domain: DTGVSQNPRHKITKRGQNVTFRCDPISEHNRLYWYRQTLGQGPEFLTYFQNEAQLEKSRLLSDRFSAERPKGSFSTLEIQRTEQGDSAMYLCASSGGQGPRETQYFGPGTRLLVL.

The rearrangement uses TRBV6-1 and TRBJ2-3, with 12 positions matching TRBD2. The CDR3 has 15 amino acids. Germline CDR1 reads MNHNS; CDR2 reads SASEGT. Trimming at V came to 11 bases and at J to 4 bases, leaving 10 bases not matched to a gene. CDR3 in DNA: TGTGCCGGGGACTCCGGGACTAGCGGGCCAGATACGCAGTATTTT. Encoded protein: CAGDSGTSGPDTQYF.

This clone was found a few times. The CDR3 nucleotides read TGCGCCAGCAGCTCGAGGGGGAATGAGCAGTTCTTC. Residues: CASSSRGNEQFF. The rearrangement joins TRBV5-1 to TRBJ2-1; maybe TRBD1 (6 bases). The V gene lost 3 bases and the J gene lost 7 bases, with 8 bases spanning the gap. CDR3 length: 12 amino acids. CDR1 is SGHRS, CDR2 YFSETQ, per germline.

The chain recombines TRBV7-9 with TRBJ2-1, with D possibly TRBD1 on 6 matching bases. Germline-derived CDR1 and CDR2 are SEHNR and FQNEAQ (reference sequence). The CDR3 length is 16 residues. The ends were cut back, 3 bases at V and 6 bases at J, with 18 bases in the middle. CDR3 amino acids: CASSFPRGERGNEQFF. The DNA for the CDR3 is TGTGCCAGCAGCTTCCCCAGGGGCGAGAGGGGCAATGAGCAGTTCTTC.

As DNA, the CDR3 is TGTGCCAGCAGTTCGTCGCTAGCGGCACCCTACAATGAGCAGTTCTTC. This gives the protein CASSSSLAAPYNEQFF. V usage is TRBV28 and J usage is TRBJ2-1, with TRBD2 identical over 7 bases. The CDR3 consists of 16 residues. V was clipped by 4 bases and J by 2 bases; unmatched bases: 8. Germline V CDR1 and CDR2: MDHEN, SYDVKM.

In the case of this clone: It may be a read error: a sequence one base away is much more abundant. Other DNA sequences in the sample encode the same CDR3. In DNA form, the CDR3 reads TGCAGCGTTGTAGGCAGTTCCTACGAGCAGTACTTC. The encoded protein is CSVVGSSYEQYF. This chain joins TRBV29-1 and TRBJ2-7, with D uncertain. V was shortened by 4 bases and J by 1 base, with 8 bases between the two germline ends. Germline lookup yields CDR1 SQVTM and CDR2 ANQGSEA. The CDR3 is 12 residues long.

Comment on this clone: Other DNA sequences in the same sample also yield this CDR3. The CDR3, as DNA: TGTGCCTGGAGCGTTGGAAGGGGAACCAAAAACATTCAGTACTTC. Translating it yields CAWSVGRGTKNIQYF. The chain employs TRBV30 and TRBJ2-4, with D possibly TRBD1 on 5 matching bases. There are 15 residues in the CDR3. The V and J ends lost 3 bases and 2 bases respectively, with 14 bases between them. Per the germline V gene, CDR1 is GTSNPN and CDR2 is SVGIG (reference sequence).

The J gene is TRBJ2-5, the V gene TRBV10-1, with TRBD2 matching 8 bases. CDR3 length: 14 amino acids. Germline assignment: CDR1 WNHNN and CDR2 SYGVQD (reference sequence). Trimming took 3 bases from V and 3 from J; bases not matched to a gene: 3. The CDR3 loop is CASSDTSGKETQYF. The CDR3 DNA reads as TGCGCCAGCAGTGATACTAGCGGAAAAGAGACCCAGTACTTC.

This chain joins TRBV28 and TRBJ2-7; D unclear. This CDR3 region has 11 residues. Germline CDR1 is MDHEN and CDR2 is SYDVKM. V was cut by 4 bases and J by 5 bases, with 6 bases left in between. The CDR3 reads CASSSGNEQYF. For the CDR3, the DNA is TGTGCCAGCAGTTCCGGAAACGAGCAGTACTTC.

This clone was counted a few times. The V and J genes are TRBV5-1 and TRBJ2-2; D gene ambiguous. This CDR3 contains 15 residues. Between the trimmed V and J ends, which lost 1 base and 0 bases, there was a span of 7 bases. Germline loops: CDR1 SGHRS, CDR2 YFSETQ. As DNA, the CDR3 is TGCGCCAGCAGCTTGTCTTATCCGAACACCGGGGAGCTGTTTTTT. It is translated as CASSLSYPNTGELFF.

The V call is TRBV18, the J call TRBJ1-5, with 9 bases identical to TRBD1. V lost 5 bases to trimming and J lost 5 bases; unmatched junction nucleotides: 7. The CDR3 consists of 15 residues. Germline V gene lookup returns CDR1 KGHSH and CDR2 LQKENI. CDR3 DNA: TGTGCCAGCTCAGCCGGGACAGGGTCACATCAGCCCCAGCATTTT. Its translation is CASSAGTGSHQPQHF.

In this sample, this clone turned up once. The V gene is TRBV7-2, the J gene TRBJ1-1, with 9 bases that match TRBD1. The germline V gene has CDR1 SGHTA and CDR2 FQGNSA. This CDR3 is built from 16 residues. Unmatched junction bases numbered 13, after V lost 4 bases and J lost 7 bases. The CDR3 nucleotides read TGTGCCAGCAGCTCACAGGGGGCTGCCTTACTGAGTGAAGCTTTCTTT. This encodes CASSSQGAALLSEAFF.